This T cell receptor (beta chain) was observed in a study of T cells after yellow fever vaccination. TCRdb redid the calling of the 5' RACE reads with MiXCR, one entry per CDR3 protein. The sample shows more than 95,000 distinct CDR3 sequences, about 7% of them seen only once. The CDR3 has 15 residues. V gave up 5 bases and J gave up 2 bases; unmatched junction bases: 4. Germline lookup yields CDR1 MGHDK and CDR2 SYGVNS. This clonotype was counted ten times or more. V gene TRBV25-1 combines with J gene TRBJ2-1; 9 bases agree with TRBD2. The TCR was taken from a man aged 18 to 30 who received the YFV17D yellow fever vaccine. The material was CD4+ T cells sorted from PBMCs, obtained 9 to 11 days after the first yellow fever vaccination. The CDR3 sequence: CASSWAGGTYNEQFF. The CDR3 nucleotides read TGTGCCAGCAGTTGGGCGGGGGGGACCTACAATGAGCAGTTCTTC.